This T cell receptor beta chain was captured by sequencing in a study of T cell repertoires in cytomegalovirus infection. About this clonotype: The antigen remains unidentified.

Between the trimmed V and J ends, which lost 8 bases and 2 bases, there was a span of 17 bases. CDR3 length equals 15 residues. Germline V gene lookup returns CDR1 SGHVS and CDR2 FNYEAQ. TCRdb analysed the reads with MiXCR anew, one entry per CDR3 protein. Of about 890,000 distinct CDR3 sequences listed, more than 25% were seen once; the top ten hold over 12%. The V call is TRBV7-6, the J call TRBJ2-3, with D possibly being TRBD2 (7 bases). This material consisted of cultured CD8+ T cells from PBMCs, taken from culture after CMV antigen stimulation. This TCR derives from a human donor in good health (CMV status not recorded). Some clones in this sample may be carry-over from other donors' samples. DNA of the CDR3: TGTGCCAGCTCAAGTGCGGGGGCCTTCACAGATACGCAGTATTTT. It encodes CASSSAGAFTDTQYF.